This TCR beta chain emerged from a study of lymphopenia after photon versus proton radiotherapy. Comment on this clone: The antigen is not known.

This CDR3 is built from 14 residues. Per the germline V gene, CDR1 is MDHEN and CDR2 is SYDVKM. Trimming removed 7 bases from V and 3 bases from J; junction bases left unmatched: 5. Study observations and caveats: Post-nadir TCR diversity decline inversely tracked overall survival among those who died. Better survival with proton therapy was suggested as possible, not demonstrated.

The repertoire was sequenced with immunoSEQ multiplex PCR; TCRdb's copy has only in-frame clones and lacks some. Of tens of thousands of clones detected, roughly 87% appear once; the ten largest clones hold about 6.3%. This sample comprised peripheral blood, obtained from a patient treated with proton-based radiotherapy. This receptor was taken from a woman between 65 and 79 years old with pancreatic cancer. Some clones in this sample may be carry-over from other donors' samples. V gene TRBV28 combines with J gene TRBJ2-2, with 7 bases identical to TRBD1. The CDR3 protein is CASTTDRYTGELFF. The CDR3 DNA reads TGTGCCAGCACCACGGACAGGTACACCGGGGAGCTGTTTTTT.